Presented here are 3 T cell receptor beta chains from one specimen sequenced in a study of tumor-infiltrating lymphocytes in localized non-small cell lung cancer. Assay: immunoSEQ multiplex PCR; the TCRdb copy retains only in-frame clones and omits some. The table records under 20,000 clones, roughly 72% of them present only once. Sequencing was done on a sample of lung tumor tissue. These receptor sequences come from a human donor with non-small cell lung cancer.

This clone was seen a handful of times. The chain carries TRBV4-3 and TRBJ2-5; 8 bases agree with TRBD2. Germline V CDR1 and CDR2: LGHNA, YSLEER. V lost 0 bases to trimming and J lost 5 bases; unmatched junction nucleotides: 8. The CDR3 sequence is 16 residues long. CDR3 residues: CASSQEFGGARETQYF. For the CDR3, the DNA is TGCGCCAGCAGCCAAGAGTTCGGGGGGGCCCGCGAGACCCAGTACTTC.

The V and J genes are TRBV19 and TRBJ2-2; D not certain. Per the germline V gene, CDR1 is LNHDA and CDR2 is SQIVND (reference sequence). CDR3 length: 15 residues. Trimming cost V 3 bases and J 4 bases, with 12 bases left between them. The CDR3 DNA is TGTGCCAGTAGTATCCTCGCGGAGTTCACCGGGGAGCTGTTTTTT. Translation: CASSILAEFTGELFF.

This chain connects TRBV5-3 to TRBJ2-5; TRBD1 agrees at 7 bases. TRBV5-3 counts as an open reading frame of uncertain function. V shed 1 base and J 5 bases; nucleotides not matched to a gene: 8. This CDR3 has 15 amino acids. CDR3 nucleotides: TGTGCCAGAAGCTTGAAGGGAAGGGGGCTGGAGACCCAGTACTTC. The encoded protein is CARSLKGRGLETQYF.